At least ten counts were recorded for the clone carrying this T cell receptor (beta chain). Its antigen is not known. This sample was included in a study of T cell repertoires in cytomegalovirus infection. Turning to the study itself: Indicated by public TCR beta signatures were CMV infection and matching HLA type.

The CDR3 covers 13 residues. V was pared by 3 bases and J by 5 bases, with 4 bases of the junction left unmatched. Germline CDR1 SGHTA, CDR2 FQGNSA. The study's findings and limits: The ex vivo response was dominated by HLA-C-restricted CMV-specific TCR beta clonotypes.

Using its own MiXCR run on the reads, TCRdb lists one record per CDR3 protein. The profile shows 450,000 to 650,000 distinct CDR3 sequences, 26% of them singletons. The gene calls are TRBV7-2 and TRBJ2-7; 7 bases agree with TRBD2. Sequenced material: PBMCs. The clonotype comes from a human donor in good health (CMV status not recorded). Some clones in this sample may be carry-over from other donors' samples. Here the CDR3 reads CASSFRGEDEQYF. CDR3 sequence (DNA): TGTGCCAGCAGCTTCCGGGGGGAAGACGAGCAGTACTTC.